This TCR beta chain stems from a study of identical twins. In TCRdb, the 5' RACE reads were re-called with MiXCR into one record per CDR3 protein. This table holds about 520,000 distinct CDR3 sequences, around 20% found once. J gave up 11 bases and V 4 bases, and 5 bases lay outside the gene matches. CDR3 length equals 12 residues. In germline, CDR1 is LGHDT, CDR2 YNNKEL (reference sequence). These data also formed part of another study, on T cells expressing NK-cell markers.

This TCR derives from a woman aged 18-30 years in good health. Sequencing was done on a sample of CD4+ T cells sorted from blood. The V and J genes are TRBV3-1 and TRBJ2-1; 7 bases match TRBD1. CDR3 DNA sequence: TGTGCCAGCAGCCTAACACAGGGGCAGCAGTTCTTC. This sequence encodes CASSLTQGQQFF.